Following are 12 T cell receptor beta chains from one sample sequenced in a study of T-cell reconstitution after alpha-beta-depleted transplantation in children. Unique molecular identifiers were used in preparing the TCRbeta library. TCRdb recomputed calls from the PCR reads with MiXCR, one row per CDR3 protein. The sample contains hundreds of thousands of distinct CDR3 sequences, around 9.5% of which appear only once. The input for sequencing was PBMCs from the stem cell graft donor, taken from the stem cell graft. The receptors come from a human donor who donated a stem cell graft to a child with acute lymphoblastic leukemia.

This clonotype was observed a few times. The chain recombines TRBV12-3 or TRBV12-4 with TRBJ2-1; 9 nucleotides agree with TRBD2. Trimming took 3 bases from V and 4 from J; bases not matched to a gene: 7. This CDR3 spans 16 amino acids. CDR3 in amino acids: CASSFVGGGGYNEQFF. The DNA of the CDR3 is TGTGCCAGCAGTTTTGTCGGCGGGGGGGGATACAATGAGCAGTTCTTC.

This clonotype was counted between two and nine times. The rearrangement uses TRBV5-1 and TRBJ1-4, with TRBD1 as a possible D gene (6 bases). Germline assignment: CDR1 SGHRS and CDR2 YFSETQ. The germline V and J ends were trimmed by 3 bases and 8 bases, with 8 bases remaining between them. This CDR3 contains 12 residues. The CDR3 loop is CASSWDTEKLFF. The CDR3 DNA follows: TGCGCCAGCAGCTGGGACACCGAAAAACTGTTTTTT.

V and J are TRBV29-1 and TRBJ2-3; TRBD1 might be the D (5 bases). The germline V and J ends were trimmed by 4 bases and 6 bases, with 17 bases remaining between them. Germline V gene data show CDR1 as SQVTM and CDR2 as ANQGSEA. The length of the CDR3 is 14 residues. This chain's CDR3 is CSVVGQGIGDTQYF. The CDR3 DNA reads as TGCAGCGTTGTTGGGCAGGGAATAGGGGATACGCAGTATTTT.

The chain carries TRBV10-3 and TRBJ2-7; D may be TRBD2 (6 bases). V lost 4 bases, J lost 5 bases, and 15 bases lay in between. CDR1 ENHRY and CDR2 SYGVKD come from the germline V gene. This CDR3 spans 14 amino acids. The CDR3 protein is CAISAGGVPDEQYF. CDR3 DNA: TGTGCCATCAGTGCTGGAGGGGTCCCCGACGAGCAGTACTTC.

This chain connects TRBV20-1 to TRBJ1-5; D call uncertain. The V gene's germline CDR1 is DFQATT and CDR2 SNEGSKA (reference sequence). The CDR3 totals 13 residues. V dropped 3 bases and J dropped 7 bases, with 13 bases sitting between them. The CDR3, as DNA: TGCAGTGCTAGGATCAACAGAGACCAGCCCCAGCATTTT. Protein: CSARINRDQPQHF.

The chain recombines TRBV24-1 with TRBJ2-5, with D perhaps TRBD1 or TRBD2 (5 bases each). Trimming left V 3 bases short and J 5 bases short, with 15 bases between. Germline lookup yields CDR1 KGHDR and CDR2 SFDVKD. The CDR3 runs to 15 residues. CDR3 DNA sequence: TGTGCCACCAGTGATCCCACACCCGAGGGGGAGACCCAGTACTTC. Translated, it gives CATSDPTPEGETQYF.

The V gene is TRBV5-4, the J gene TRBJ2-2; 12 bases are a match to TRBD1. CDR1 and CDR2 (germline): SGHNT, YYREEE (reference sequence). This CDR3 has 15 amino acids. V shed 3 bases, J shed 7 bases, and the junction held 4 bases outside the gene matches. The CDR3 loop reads CASSWGQGAIGELFF. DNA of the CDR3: TGTGCCAGCAGCTGGGGACAGGGGGCTATCGGGGAGCTGTTTTTT.

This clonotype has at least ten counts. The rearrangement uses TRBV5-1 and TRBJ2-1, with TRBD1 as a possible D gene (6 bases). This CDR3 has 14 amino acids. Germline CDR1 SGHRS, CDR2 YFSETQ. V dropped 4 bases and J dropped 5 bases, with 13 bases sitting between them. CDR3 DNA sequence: TGCGCCAGCAGCCTTGGACAGATAGACAATGAGCAGTTCTTC. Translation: CASSLGQIDNEQFF.

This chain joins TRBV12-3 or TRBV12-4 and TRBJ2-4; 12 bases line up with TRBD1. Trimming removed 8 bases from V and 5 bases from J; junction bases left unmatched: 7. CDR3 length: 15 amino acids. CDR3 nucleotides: TGTGCCAGCGCCGGGACAGGGGGCGTAGAAAACATTCAGTACTTC. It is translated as CASAGTGGVENIQYF.

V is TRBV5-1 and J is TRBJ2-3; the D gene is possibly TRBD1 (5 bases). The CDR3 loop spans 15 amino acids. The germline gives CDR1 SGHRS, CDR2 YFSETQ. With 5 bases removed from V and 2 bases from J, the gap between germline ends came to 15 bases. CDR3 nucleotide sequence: TGCGCCAGCAGTCGCACAGGCCTCTCCACAGATACGCAGTATTTT. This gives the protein CASSRTGLSTDTQYF. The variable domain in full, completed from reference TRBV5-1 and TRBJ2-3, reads KAGVTQTPRYLIKTRGQQVTLSCSPISGHRSVSWYQQTPGQGLQFLFEYFSETQRNKGNFPGRFSGRQFSNSRSEMNVSTLELGDSALYLCASSRTGLSTDTQYFGPGTRLTVL.

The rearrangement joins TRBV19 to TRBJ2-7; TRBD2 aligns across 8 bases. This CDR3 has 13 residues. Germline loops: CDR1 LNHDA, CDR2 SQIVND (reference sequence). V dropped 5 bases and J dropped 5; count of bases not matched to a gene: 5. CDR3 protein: CASSFGGVNEQYF. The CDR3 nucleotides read TGTGCCAGTAGTTTCGGGGGGGTCAACGAGCAGTACTTC.

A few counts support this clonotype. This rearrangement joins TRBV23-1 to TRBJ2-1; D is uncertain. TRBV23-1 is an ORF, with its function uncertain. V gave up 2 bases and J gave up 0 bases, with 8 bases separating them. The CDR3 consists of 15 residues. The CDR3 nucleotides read TGCGCCAGCAGTCAAGGCAGTGGCTCCTACAATGAGCAGTTCTTC. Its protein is CASSQGSGSYNEQFF.